A single sample is the source of the 27 T cell receptor beta chains below, sequenced in a study of blood T cells in healthy people across ages. Sample-barcoded 5' priming and a J-beta primer mix drove a second PCR of 7 to 11 cycles. TCRdb processed the 5' RACE reads anew with MiXCR; each CDR3 protein has one entry. The sample includes hundreds of thousands of distinct CDR3 sequences, around 31% of them seen just once. Material for sequencing was blood. These receptors originate from a woman older than 75 in good health.

Concerning this clonotype: At one of its ends the junction is not consistent with the germline gene, which may arise from a read error. CDR3 amino acids: CASSKRGTSGDLHSTDMQYF. The CDR3 region has the DNA TGTGCCAGCAGCAAAAGAGGGACTAGCGGGGATCTTCATAGCACAGATATGCAGTATTTT. The chain employs TRBV4-2 and TRBJ2-3; TRBD2 aligns across 13 bases. The CDR3 consists of 20 residues. Germline V gene sequence: CDR1 LGHNA, CDR2 YNFKEQ.

This clonotype appeared a few times. CDR3 residues: CASSQKPQGGYGYTF. In DNA form, the CDR3 reads TGTGCCAGCAGCCAAAAACCTCAGGGGGGATATGGCTACACCTTC. The V and J genes are TRBV3-1 and TRBJ1-2; TRBD1 agrees at 7 bases. The length of the CDR3 is 15 residues. Germline CDR1 LGHDT, CDR2 YNNKEL (reference sequence). V dropped 2 bases and J dropped 5; count of bases not matched to a gene: 8.

This clonotype has more than one count but fewer than ten. V gene TRBV7-2 combines with J gene TRBJ1-6; TRBD1 is a possible D gene (5 bases). CDR1 is SGHTA and CDR2 is FQGNSA in the germline V gene. The CDR3 extends over 15 amino acids. V was trimmed by 6 bases and J by 10 bases, leaving 19 bases between them. CDR3 DNA: TGTGCCAGCAGTTCGTTTCAGGGACCAGAGTCACCCCTCCACTTT. Translated, it gives CASSSFQGPESPLHF.

This sequence joins TRBV12-3 or TRBV12-4 and TRBJ2-3; a weak D match, TRBD2 (6 bases). The CDR3 is made up of 16 amino acids. Trimming cost V 6 bases and J 4 bases, with 20 bases left between them. This chain's CDR3 is CASSQQGGVGADTQYF. CDR3 nucleotide sequence: TGTGCCAGCAGCCAGCAGGGCGGGGTGGGCGCAGATACGCAGTATTTT.

About this clonotype itself: A read error may be the cause here, since a much bigger clone is one base away. The chain is built from TRBV6-2 or TRBV6-3 and TRBJ1-2; D call uncertain. This CDR3 is 13 amino acids long. Per germline, CDR1 MNHEY and CDR2 SVGEGT. Trimming pared 6 bases from V and 0 bases from J, leaving 8 bases between. The CDR3 nucleotides are TGTGCCAGCAGGAGACAAGCTAACTATGGCTACACCTTC. Its protein product is CASRRQANYGYTF.

A word on this clonotype: A single base separates this from a much larger clone, so it may be a read error. The chain is built from TRBV5-8 and TRBJ2-1; TRBD2 matches 7 bases. Per the germline V gene, CDR1 is SGHTS and CDR2 is YDEGEE. This CDR3 is built from 15 residues. In DNA, the CDR3 is TGTGCCAGCAGCTCCGGGACTACCACATACAATGTGCAGTTCTTC. Translation: CASSSGTTTYNVQFF.

The sample holds many counts of this clonotype. J is TRBJ2-7 and V is TRBV5-1; possible D gene TRBD1, 6 bases. CDR1 and CDR2 (germline): SGHRS, YFSETQ. CDR3 size: 14 residues. Trimming pared 4 bases from V and 2 bases from J, leaving 13 bases between. The CDR3 protein is CASSPQTGTYEQYF. CDR3 nucleotides: TGCGCCAGCAGCCCACAGACAGGTACCTACGAGCAGTACTTC.

The rearrangement uses TRBV6-2 or TRBV6-3 and TRBJ2-7; 7 bases agree with TRBD2. V shed 11 bases and J 3 bases; nucleotides not matched to a gene: 13. CDR3 length: 14 amino acids. Germline CDR1 and CDR2: MNHEY and SVGEGT. Here the CDR3 reads CAGEPSAGSYEQYF. For the CDR3, the DNA is TGTGCCGGCGAACCGTCAGCGGGGAGCTACGAGCAGTACTTC.

The table lists this clonotype with a few counts. The gene calls are TRBV3-1 and TRBJ2-3, with TRBD2 identical over 9 bases. The CDR3 extends over 17 amino acids. Losses at the gene ends were 1 base for V and 2 bases for J; bases not matched to a gene: 7. CDR1 and CDR2 from the germline V gene are LGHDT and YNNKEL (reference sequence). DNA of the CDR3: TGTGCCAGCAGCCAAGCTCTGACTAGCGGATTCACAGATACGCAGTATTTT. This gives the protein CASSQALTSGFTDTQYF.

On this clonotype: A much bigger clone sits one base away, suggesting this may be a read error. The CDR3 sequence: CASSLISGRNGQYF. The CDR3 DNA follows: TGTGCCAGCAGCTTGATTAGCGGACGGAACGGGCAGTACTTC. The chain recombines TRBV5-6 with TRBJ2-7, with a possible D match to TRBD2 (6 bases). Trimming shortened V by 1 base and J by 9 bases, and 17 bases separated the two germline ends. CDR1 is SGHDT and CDR2 is YYEEEE in the germline V gene. The CDR3 runs to 14 residues.

The chain combines TRBV7-2 with TRBJ2-5; D is perhaps TRBD2 (5 bases). Trimming removed 1 base at V and 5 bases at J, with 14 bases between. The germline CDR1 and CDR2 sequences are SGHTA and FQGNSA. This CDR3 is 15 amino acids long. Here the CDR3 reads CASSLVAGSRETQYF. The DNA for the CDR3 is TGTGCCAGCAGCTTAGTTGCGGGTAGTAGGGAGACCCAGTACTTC.

A note on this clonotype: This sequence may be a read error, since a much larger clone differs from it by one base. This chain uses TRBV9 with TRBJ2-7; possible D gene TRBD1, 6 bases. Germline CDR1 reads SGDLS; CDR2 reads YYNGEE. The CDR3 is made up of 14 amino acids. CDR3 bases: TGTGCCGGCAGCGTAGTTGACAGGACCTACGAGCAGTACTTC. As protein: CAGSVVDRTYEQYF.

As to this clonotype: A clone one base away is much larger, so this may be a read error. V is TRBV20-1 and J is TRBJ2-7; 7 bases agree with TRBD1. V lost 0 bases and J lost 2; bases outside the gene matches: 7. Germline assignment: CDR1 DFQATT and CDR2 SNEGSKA (reference sequence). This CDR3 has 15 residues. The CDR3 DNA reads as TGCAGTGCTAGAGATAGGGTAGGGGGCCCCTACGAGCAGTACTTC. Translated: CSARDRVGGPYEQYF.

This clonotype was recorded only once. One end of the junction fails to match germline, which may point to a read error. The CDR3 is CSASGEEKRFF. Here the CDR3 DNA reads TGCAGTGCTTCCGGGGAAGAAAAACGGTTTTTT. V gene TRBV20-1 combines with J gene TRBJ1-4; D remains unclear. CDR1 and CDR2 from the germline V gene are DFQATT and SNEGSKA (reference sequence). CDR3 length: 11 amino acids.

The rearrangement links TRBV9 to TRBJ2-7; TRBD2 matches 13 bases. CDR3 length: 17 residues. Trimming at V came to 4 bases and at J to 3 bases, leaving 10 bases not matched to a gene. The germline CDR1 and CDR2 sequences are SGDLS and YYNGEE. The CDR3 reads CASSPHAGTSGNYEQYF. The DNA of the CDR3 is TGTGCCAGCAGCCCCCACGCGGGGACTAGCGGGAACTACGAGCAGTACTTC.

This clonotype was picked up many times. This chain connects TRBV7-9 to TRBJ1-1; 9 bases agree with TRBD1. Germline V gives CDR1 SEHNR, CDR2 FQNEAQ (reference sequence). Trimming took 10 bases from V and 0 from J; bases not matched to a gene: 6. The CDR3 is 14 residues long. CDR3 protein: CATKGQGLNTEAFF. CDR3 sequence (DNA): TGTGCCACTAAAGGACAGGGGCTGAACACTGAAGCTTTCTTT.

A word on this clonotype: Possible read error: a much larger clone is one base away. The chain joins TRBV11-2 to TRBJ2-5; weak D call: TRBD1 (7 bases). The CDR3 runs to 13 residues. The germline gives CDR1 SGHAT, CDR2 FQNNGV. The CDR3 is CVSSQGGMQTQYF. The CDR3 DNA sequence: TGTGTCAGCAGCCAGGGGGGCATGCAGACCCAGTACTTC.

This clonotype was observed many times. The CDR3 sequence is CASSLETGGYTF. The CDR3 DNA reads as TGCGCCAGCAGCTTGGAAACAGGGGGGTACACCTTC. V usage is TRBV5-1 and J usage is TRBJ1-2; 8 bases align to TRBD1. Trimming took 0 bases from V and 11 from J; bases not matched to a gene: 3. Looked up from germline, CDR1 is SGHRS and CDR2 is YFSETQ. The CDR3 is 12 residues long.

This clonotype has ten or more counts. V gene TRBV6-2 or TRBV6-3 combines with J gene TRBJ2-2; D is ambiguous. CDR3 length equals 13 residues. CDR1 and CDR2 (germline): MNHEY, SVGEGT. Between the trimmed V and J ends, which lost 6 bases and 4 bases, there was a span of 9 bases. CDR3 region: CASSKRSTGELFF. The CDR3 DNA sequence: TGTGCCAGCAGCAAAAGAAGCACCGGGGAGCTGTTTTTT.

The chain has TRBV6-2 or TRBV6-3 and TRBJ1-5; D is unresolved. Trimming left V 9 bases short and J 15 bases short, with 15 bases between. Germline CDR1 and CDR2: MNHEY and SVGEGT. The length of the CDR3 is 10 residues. As DNA, the CDR3 is TGTGCCAGTGGTCGGGGTCACCCGCATTTT. This gives the protein CASGRGHPHF.

This clonotype came up a few times. A read error is possible here, since a much larger clone lies one base away. This chain links TRBV5-5 with TRBJ1-1; TRBD1 agrees at 7 bases. Losses at the gene ends were 0 bases for V and 4 bases for J; bases not matched to a gene: 3. Germline V lookup: CDR1 SGHKS, CDR2 YYEKEE (reference sequence). This CDR3 has 14 amino acids. The CDR3 DNA is TGTGCCAGCAGCTTGGAACAGGGGAGCACTGAAGCTTTCTTT. Translation gives CASSLEQGSTEAFF.

This clonotype was seen many times. This chain links TRBV5-1 with TRBJ2-1, with TRBD2 matching over 15 bases. Germline trimming cut 7 bases from V and 4 bases from J; bases unmatched to any gene: 0. Looked up from germline, CDR1 is SGHRS and CDR2 is YFSETQ. The length of the CDR3 is 14 residues. The CDR3 DNA reads as TGCGCCAGCGGGACTAGCGGGGGGTACAATGAGCAGTTCTTC. Protein product: CASGTSGGYNEQFF.

The table lists this clonotype with a few counts. V usage is TRBV6-2 or TRBV6-3 and J usage is TRBJ1-5, with D unclear. Germline V lookup: CDR1 MNHEY, CDR2 SVGEGT. V shed 6 bases and J shed 1 base, with 13 bases lying between them. There are 15 residues in the CDR3. The CDR3 is CASRSPGVSNQPQHF. CDR3 DNA: TGTGCCAGCAGGTCGCCAGGTGTGAGCAATCAGCCCCAGCATTTT.

The chain links TRBV3-1 to TRBJ2-4; 7 nucleotides agree with TRBD1. The J call is in doubt because the DNA end fits TRBJ2-7 better. This CDR3 comprises 15 residues. Germline CDR1 is LGHDT and CDR2 is YNNKEL (reference sequence). The chain's CDR3 is CASGFWTGYSYEQYF. CDR3 bases: TGTGCCAGCGGCTTTTGGACAGGCTACTCCTACGAGCAGTACTTC.

V is TRBV20-1 and J is TRBJ2-1; tentative D call: TRBD2 (6 bases). Trimming removed 0 bases at V and 0 bases at J, with 18 bases between. The CDR3 runs 18 residues. Germline V gene data show CDR1 as DFQATT and CDR2 as SNEGSKA (reference sequence). CDR3 coding DNA: TGCAGTGCTAGAGATCCCAAGCGGGCCGCCAGCTCCTACAATGAGCAGTTCTTC. Protein sequence: CSARDPKRAASSYNEQFF.

To note about this clonotype: A much more abundant neighbour one base away suggests this may be a read error. The gene calls are TRBV3-1 and TRBJ2-5; the D gene is possibly TRBD2 (5 bases). The CDR3 is 16 residues long. Trimming removed 8 bases from V and 5 bases from J, with 24 bases in between. Germline V gene data show CDR1 as LGHDT and CDR2 as YNNKEL (reference sequence). This CDR3 is CASGRPAAQKSETQYF. The DNA of the CDR3 is TGTGCCAGCGGCCGACCAGCGGCCCAAAAGTCGGAGACCCAGTACTTC.

Many counts were recorded for this clonotype. The V and J genes are TRBV3-1 and TRBJ2-7; D possibly corresponds to TRBD1 (6 bases). CDR3 length equals 15 residues. In germline, CDR1 is LGHDT, CDR2 YNNKEL (reference sequence). V dropped 4 bases and J dropped 5 bases, with 18 bases sitting between them. CDR3 sequence (DNA): TGTGCCAGCAGCCTCCAGGGGAGCGCCATTAACGAGCAGTACTTC. Protein: CASSLQGSAINEQYF.